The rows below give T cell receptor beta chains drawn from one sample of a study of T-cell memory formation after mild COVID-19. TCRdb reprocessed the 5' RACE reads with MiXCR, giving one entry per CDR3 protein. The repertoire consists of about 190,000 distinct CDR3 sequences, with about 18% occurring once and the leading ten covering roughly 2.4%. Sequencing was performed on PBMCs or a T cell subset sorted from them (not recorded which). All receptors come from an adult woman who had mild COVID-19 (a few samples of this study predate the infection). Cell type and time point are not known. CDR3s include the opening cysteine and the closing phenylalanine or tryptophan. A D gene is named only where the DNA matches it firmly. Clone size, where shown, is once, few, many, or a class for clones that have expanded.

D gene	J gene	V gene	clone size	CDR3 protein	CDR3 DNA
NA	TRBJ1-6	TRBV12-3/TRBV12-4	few	CASSSLGSPLHF	TGTGCCAGCAGTTCCTTGGGTTCACCCCTCCACTTT
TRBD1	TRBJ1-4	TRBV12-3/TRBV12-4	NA	CASSGGDREPLGEKLFF	TGTGCCAGCAGTGGCGGGGACAGGGAGCCCCTCGGCGAAAAACTGTTTTTT
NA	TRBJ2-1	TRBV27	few	CASSFQGGRDEQFF	TGTGCCAGCAGTTTCCAGGGGGGCCGAGATGAGCAGTTCTTC
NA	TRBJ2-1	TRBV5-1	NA	CASSLAPVRYDEQFF	TGCGCCAGCAGCTTGGCCCCGGTCCGATACGATGAGCAGTTCTTC
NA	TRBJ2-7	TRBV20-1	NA	CSARGEWQYF	TGCAGTGCTAGGGGGGAGTGGCAGTACTTC
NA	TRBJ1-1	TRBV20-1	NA	CSAKPGTGAFF	TGCAGTGCCAAACCGGGGACTGGAGCTTTCTTT
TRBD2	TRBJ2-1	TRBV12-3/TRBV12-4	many	CASSPGTSGAGEQFF	TGTGCCAGCAGCCCCGGGACTAGCGGGGCAGGTGAGCAGTTCTTC
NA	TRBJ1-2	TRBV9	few	CASSVGAQKRGGYTF	TGTGCCAGCAGCGTAGGAGCTCAGAAAAGGGGAGGCTACACCTTC
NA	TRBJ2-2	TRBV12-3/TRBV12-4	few	CASSFTSANTGELFF	TGTGCCAGCAGTTTTACCAGCGCGAACACCGGGGAGCTGTTTTTT
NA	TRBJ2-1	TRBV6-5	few	CASSYSIWIGGEQFF	TGTGCCAGCAGTTACTCGATTTGGATAGGTGGTGAGCAGTTCTTC
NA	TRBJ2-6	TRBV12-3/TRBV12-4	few	CASSPGQSGANVLTF	TGTGCCAGCAGCCCAGGACAGTCTGGGGCCAACGTCCTGACTTTC
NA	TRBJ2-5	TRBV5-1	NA	CASSLGEIQETQYF	TGCGCCAGCAGCTTGGGAGAGATCCAAGAGACCCAGTACTTC
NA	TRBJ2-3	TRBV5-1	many	CASSFILTDTQYF	TGCGCCAGCAGCTTTATTTTGACAGATACGCAGTATTTT
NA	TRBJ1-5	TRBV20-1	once	CSAQPGPPNQPQHF	TGCAGTGCTCAACCGGGACCACCAAACCAGCCCCAGCATTTT
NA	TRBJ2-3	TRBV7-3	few	CASSARASSALNTQYF	TGTGCCAGCAGCGCCCGGGCCTCCTCCGCTTTAAATACGCAGTATTTT
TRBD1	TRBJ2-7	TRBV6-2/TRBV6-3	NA	CASSYSRGRETYEQYF	TGTGCCAGCAGTTACTCGAGGGGGCGCGAAACCTACGAGCAGTACTTC
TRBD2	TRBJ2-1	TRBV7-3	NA	CASSPTRGAGGREQFF	TGTGCCAGCAGCCCCACCCGGGGAGCGGGAGGGAGAGAGCAGTTCTTC
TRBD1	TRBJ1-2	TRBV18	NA	CASSPGTGEANYGYTF	TGTGCCAGCTCACCCGGGACAGGGGAAGCTAACTATGGCTACACCTTC
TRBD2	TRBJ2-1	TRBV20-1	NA	CSARALAGVYNEQFF	TGCAGTGCTAGAGCTCTAGCGGGAGTCTACAATGAGCAGTTCTTC
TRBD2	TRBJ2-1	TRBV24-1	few	CATSMAQTSGTNEQFF	TGTGCCACCAGTATGGCTCAGACTAGCGGGACAAATGAGCAGTTCTTC
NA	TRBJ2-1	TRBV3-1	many	CASSQGRAGSSYNEQFF	TGTGCCAGCAGCCAAGGGCGAGCCGGAAGCTCCTACAATGAGCAGTTCTTC
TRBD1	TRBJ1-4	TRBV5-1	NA	CASSLGQPNEKLFF	TGCGCCAGCAGCCTGGGACAGCCAAATGAAAAACTGTTTTTT
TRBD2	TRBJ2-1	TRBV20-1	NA	CSARDSSGMRGFF	TGCAGTGCTAGAGATTCTAGCGGGATGCGGGGTTTCTTC
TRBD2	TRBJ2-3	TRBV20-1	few	CSARDGGGTDTQYF	TGCAGTGCTAGAGATGGGGGGGGCACAGATACGCAGTATTTT
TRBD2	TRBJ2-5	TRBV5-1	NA	CASKFSGASQETQYF	TGCGCCAGCAAATTTAGCGGGGCATCTCAAGAGACCCAGTACTTC
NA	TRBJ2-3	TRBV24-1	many	CATSALVGAGTQYF	TGTGCCACCAGTGCCCTCGTTGGGGCGGGTACGCAGTATTTT
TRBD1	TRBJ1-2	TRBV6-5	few	CASSPRDSLSHGYTF	TGTGCCAGCAGTCCCCGGGACAGTCTAAGCCATGGCTACACCTTC
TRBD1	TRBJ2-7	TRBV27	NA	CASSRTGRSYEQYF	TGTGCCAGCAGCCGGACAGGGAGGTCCTACGAGCAGTACTTC
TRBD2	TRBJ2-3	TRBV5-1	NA	CASSLGRGGRDTQYF	TGCGCCAGCAGCTTGGGGCGGGGGGGCAGAGATACGCAGTATTTT
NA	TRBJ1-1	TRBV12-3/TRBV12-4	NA	CASSTGLNTEAFF	TGTGCCAGCAGTACGGGATTGAACACTGAAGCTTTCTTT
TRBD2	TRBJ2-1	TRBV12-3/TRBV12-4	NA	CASSSGTSGRYNEQFF	TGTGCCAGCAGCTCCGGGACTAGCGGTCGCTACAATGAGCAGTTCTTC
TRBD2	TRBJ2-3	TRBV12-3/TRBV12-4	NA	CASSLGLAVSDTQYF	TGTGCCAGCAGTTTAGGACTAGCGGTATCCGATACGCAGTATTTT
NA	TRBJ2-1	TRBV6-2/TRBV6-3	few	CASSYPAGFNNEQFF	TGTGCCAGCAGTTACCCAGCGGGTTTCAACAATGAGCAGTTCTTC
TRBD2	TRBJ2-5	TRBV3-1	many	CASSQVISRGAQETQYF	TGTGCCAGCAGCCAAGTCATTTCGCGGGGGGCCCAAGAGACCCAGTACTTC
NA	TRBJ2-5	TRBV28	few	CASPNRVRETQYF	TGTGCCAGCCCTAACAGGGTACGGGAGACCCAGTACTTC
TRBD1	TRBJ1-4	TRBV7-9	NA	CASSLNRGYNEKLFF	TGTGCCAGCAGCTTGAACAGGGGCTATAATGAAAAACTGTTTTTT
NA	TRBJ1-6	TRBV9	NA	CASSIGPVNSPLHF	TGTGCCAGCAGCATAGGACCCGTCAATTCACCCCTCCACTTT
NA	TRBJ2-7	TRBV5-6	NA	CASSRGHRYEQYF	TGTGCCAGCAGCCGGGGACACCGCTACGAGCAGTACTTC
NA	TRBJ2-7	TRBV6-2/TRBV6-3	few	CASSYRLEYEQYF	TGTGCCAGCAGTTACAGATTAGAATACGAGCAGTACTTC
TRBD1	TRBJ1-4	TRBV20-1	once	CSARGRTGTEFEKLFF	TGCAGTGCTAGAGGCCGAACCGGGACAGAATTTGAAAAACTGTTTTTT
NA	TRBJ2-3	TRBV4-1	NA	CASSRAGSGSTDTQYF	TGCGCCAGCAGCCGGGCGGGATCCGGTAGCACAGATACGCAGTATTTT
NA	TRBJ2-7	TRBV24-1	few	CATSDPRGSYEQYF	TGTGCCACCAGTGACCCTAGGGGTTCCTACGAGCAGTACTTC
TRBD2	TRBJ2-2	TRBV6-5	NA	CASSSGGTAVRDPGELFF	TGTGCCAGCAGTTCCGGGGGGACCGCAGTTCGGGATCCCGGGGAGCTGTTTTTT
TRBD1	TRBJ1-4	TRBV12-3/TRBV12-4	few	CASSFGQGPLNEKLFF	TGTGCCAGCAGTTTTGGACAGGGACCCCTTAATGAAAAACTGTTTTTT
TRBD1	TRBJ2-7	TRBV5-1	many	CASSPGTAYEQYF	TGCGCCAGCAGCCCCGGGACAGCCTACGAGCAGTACTTC
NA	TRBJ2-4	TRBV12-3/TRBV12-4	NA	CASSFGLLAKNIQYF	TGTGCCAGCAGTTTTGGGCTTTTAGCCAAAAACATTCAGTACTTC
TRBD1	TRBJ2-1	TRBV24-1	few	CATSEAGQEKQFF	TGTGCCACCAGTGAGGCGGGACAGGAGAAGCAGTTCTTC
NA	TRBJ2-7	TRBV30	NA	CAWSSGIYEQYF	TGTGCCTGGAGTTCAGGGATCTACGAGCAGTACTTC
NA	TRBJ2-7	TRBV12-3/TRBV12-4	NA	CASSLGGPYEQYF	TGTGCCAGCAGTTTGGGGGGCCCCTACGAGCAGTACTTC
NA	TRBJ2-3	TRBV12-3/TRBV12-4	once	CASTRGQGADTQYF	TGTGCCAGCACAAGGGGCCAAGGCGCAGATACGCAGTATTTT
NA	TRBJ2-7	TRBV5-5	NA	CASRFATRYEQYF	TGTGCCAGCAGGTTTGCGACCCGCTACGAGCAGTACTTC
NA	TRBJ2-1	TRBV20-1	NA	CSARPYGEQFF	TGCAGTGCTAGACCGTACGGTGAGCAGTTCTTC
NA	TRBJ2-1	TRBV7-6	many	CASSLYGRSGFYNEQFF	TGTGCCAGCAGCCTATACGGGCGATCCGGATTCTACAATGAGCAGTTCTTC